This TCR beta chain came from a study of blood T cell repertoires in COVID-19. Patients in Seattle were enrolled during active infection, then followed longitudinally. Methods used by the authors: It was from reference gene primer amplification that nucleated cell counts were estimated. Profiled with immunoSEQ multiplex PCR; TCRdb holds only in-frame clones, not every one. D and trimming come from the DNA, and the V and J calls and clone size come from that table. The sample lists 110,000 to 150,000 clones, roughly 83% occurring once. The CDR3 extends over 13 amino acids. V was trimmed by 0 bases and J by 10 bases, leaving 9 bases between them. CDR1 and CDR2 (germline): ENHRY, SYGVKD.

J is TRBJ1-4 and V is TRBV10-3, with D tentatively TRBD1 (5 bases). This sequence originates from a woman in her sixties or seventies with COVID-19, enrolled during active disease. The sequenced material came from peripheral blood. Here the CDR3 DNA reads TGTGCCATCAGTGAGTCAGGGGTCCCAAAACTGTTTTTT. Its protein is CAISESGVPKLFF.